This T cell receptor (beta chain) appears in the sequencing data of a study of cytomegalovirus exposure and HLA in healthy donors. The study, taken as a whole, reports: The likely explanation for a cluster of highly shared sequence variants was sequencing artifact.

The PCR employed 60 Vbeta primers together with 13 Jbeta primers. Measured with immunoSEQ multiplex PCR; TCRdb has only the in-frame clones, and not every one. The data contain roughly 130,000 clones, 75% to 85% of them singletons. The CDR3 consists of 17 residues. The V gene end was trimmed by 0 bases and the J gene end by 9 bases; junction bases not matched to a gene: 15. From germline, CDR1 is SGDLS and CDR2 YYNGEE. The count of this clone is one. Its target is unknown. Specimen: PBMCs. The TCR was taken from a man aged 25 to 45 in good health and CMV-seronegative. The chain is built from TRBV9 and TRBJ2-1, with TRBD2 identical over 7 bases. This CDR3 is CASSVVTGGKLGGEQFF. In DNA form, the CDR3 reads TGTGCCAGCAGCGTAGTTACGGGGGGAAAACTAGGAGGTGAGCAGTTCTTC.